This record concerns one T cell receptor (beta chain) sequence. CDR1 and CDR2 from the germline V gene are SEHNR and FQNEAQ (reference sequence). V shed 3 bases and J shed 9 bases, with 9 bases lying between them. The CDR3 covers 12 residues. This sample was taken from a study of CD8 T cells in Susac syndrome. Random hexamers were used to reverse transcribe the RNA input (roughly 0.5 to 1 ug). TCRdb re-analysed the immunoSEQ multiplex PCR reads in MiXCR, keeping a single row per CDR3 protein. The sample carries tens of thousands of distinct CDR3 sequences, approximately 93% recorded once. The rearrangement links TRBV7-9 to TRBJ1-5; perhaps TRBD1 as D (6 bases). Sequencing input: CD8+ T cells from PBMCs. This receptor was taken from a human donor with Susac syndrome. The CDR3 reads CASSFLGGPQHF. The CDR3 DNA follows: TGTGCCAGCAGCTTCCTAGGGGGGCCCCAGCATTTT.